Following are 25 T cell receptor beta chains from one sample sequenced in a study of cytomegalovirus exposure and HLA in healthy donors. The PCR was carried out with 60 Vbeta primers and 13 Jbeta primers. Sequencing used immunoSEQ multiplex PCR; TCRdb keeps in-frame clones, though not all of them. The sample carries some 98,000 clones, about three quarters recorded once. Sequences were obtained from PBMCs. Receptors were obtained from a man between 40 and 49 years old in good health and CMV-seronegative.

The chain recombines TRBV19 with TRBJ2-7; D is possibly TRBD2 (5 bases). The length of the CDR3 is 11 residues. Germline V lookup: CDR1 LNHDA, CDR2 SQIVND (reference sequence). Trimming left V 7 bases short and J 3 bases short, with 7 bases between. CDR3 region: CASKEGYEQYF. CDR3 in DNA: TGTGCCAGTAAAGAGGGCTACGAGCAGTACTTC.

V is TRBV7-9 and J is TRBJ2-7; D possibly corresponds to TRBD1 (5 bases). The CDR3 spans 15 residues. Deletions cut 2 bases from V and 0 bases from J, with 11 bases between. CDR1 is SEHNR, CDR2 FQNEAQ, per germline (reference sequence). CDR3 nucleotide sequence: TGTGCCAGCAGCTTATCGACAGTAAGCTCCTACGAGCAGTACTTC. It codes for CASSLSTVSSYEQYF.

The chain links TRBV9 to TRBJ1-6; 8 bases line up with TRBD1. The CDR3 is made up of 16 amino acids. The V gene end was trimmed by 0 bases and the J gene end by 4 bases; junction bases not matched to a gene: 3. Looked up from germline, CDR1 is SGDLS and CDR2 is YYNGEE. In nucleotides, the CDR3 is TGTGCCAGCAGCGTAGGACAGGGGAGTTATAATTCACCCCTCCACTTT. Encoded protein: CASSVGQGSYNSPLHF. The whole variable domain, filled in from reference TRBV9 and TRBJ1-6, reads DSGVTQTPKHLITATGQRVTLRCSPRSGDLSVYWYQQSLDQGLQFLIQYYNGEERAKGNILERFSAQQFPDLHSELNLSSLELGDSALYFCASSVGQGSYNSPLHFGNGTRLTVT.

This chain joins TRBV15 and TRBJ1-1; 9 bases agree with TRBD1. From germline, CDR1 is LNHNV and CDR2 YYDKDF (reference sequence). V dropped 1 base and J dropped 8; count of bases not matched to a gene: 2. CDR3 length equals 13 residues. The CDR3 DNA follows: TGTGCCACCAGCAGAGTAGGGACAGGGGAAGCTTTCTTT. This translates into CATSRVGTGEAFF. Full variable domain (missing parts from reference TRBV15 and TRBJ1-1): DAMVIQNPRYQVTQFGKPVTLSCSQTLNHNVMYWYQQKSSQAPKLLFHYYDKDFNNEADTPDNFQSRRPNTSFCFLDIRSPGLGDTAMYLCATSRVGTGEAFFGQGTRLTVV.

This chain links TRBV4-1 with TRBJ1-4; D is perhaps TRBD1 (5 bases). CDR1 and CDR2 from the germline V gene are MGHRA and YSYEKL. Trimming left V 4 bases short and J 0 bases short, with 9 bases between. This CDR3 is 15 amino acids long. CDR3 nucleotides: TGCGCCAGCAGCCTGACAGTTGCAACTAATGAAAAACTGTTTTTT. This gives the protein CASSLTVATNEKLFF.

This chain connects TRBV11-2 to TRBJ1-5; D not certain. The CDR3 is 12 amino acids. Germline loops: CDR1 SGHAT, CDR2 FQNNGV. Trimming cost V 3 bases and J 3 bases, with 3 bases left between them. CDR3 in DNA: TGTGCCAGCAGCTTCAACAATCAGCCCCAGCATTTT. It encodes CASSFNNQPQHF. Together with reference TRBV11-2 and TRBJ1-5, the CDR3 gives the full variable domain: EAGVAQSPRYKIIEKRQSVAFWCNPISGHATLYWYQQILGQGPKLLIQFQNNGVVDDSQLPKDRFSAERLKGVDSTLKIQPAKLEDSAVYLCASSFNNQPQHFGDGTRLSIL.

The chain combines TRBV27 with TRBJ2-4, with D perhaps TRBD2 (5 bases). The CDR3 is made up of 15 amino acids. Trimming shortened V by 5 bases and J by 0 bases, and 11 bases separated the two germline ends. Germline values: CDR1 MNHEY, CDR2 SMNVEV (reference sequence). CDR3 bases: TGTGCCAGCAGTCCCCTAGCCATAGCCAAAAACATTCAGTACTTC. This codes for CASSPLAIAKNIQYF.

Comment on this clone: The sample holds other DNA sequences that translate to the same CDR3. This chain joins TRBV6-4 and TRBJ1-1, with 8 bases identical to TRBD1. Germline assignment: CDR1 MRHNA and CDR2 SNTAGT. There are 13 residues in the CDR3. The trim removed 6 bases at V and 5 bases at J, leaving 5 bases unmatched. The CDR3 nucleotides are TGTGCCAGCAGAGGACAGGGCGGAACTGAAGCTTTCTTT. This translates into CASRGQGGTEAFF.

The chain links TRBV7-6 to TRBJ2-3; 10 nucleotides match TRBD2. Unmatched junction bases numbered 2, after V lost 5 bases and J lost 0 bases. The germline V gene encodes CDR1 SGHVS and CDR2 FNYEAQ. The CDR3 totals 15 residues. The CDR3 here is CASSPSGGSTDTQYF. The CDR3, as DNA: TGTGCCAGCAGCCCTAGCGGGGGTAGCACAGATACGCAGTATTTT.

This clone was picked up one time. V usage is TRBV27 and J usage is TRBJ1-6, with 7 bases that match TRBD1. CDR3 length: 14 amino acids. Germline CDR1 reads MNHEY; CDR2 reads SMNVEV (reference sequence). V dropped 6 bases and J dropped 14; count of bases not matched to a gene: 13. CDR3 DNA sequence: TGTGCCAGCAGCCAGGGACAGCCCCCTGCCACCCTCCACTTT. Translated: CASSQGQPPATLHF.

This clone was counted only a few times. The CDR3 coding sequence is TGTGCCATCAGTGAGCAGGATTACAATGAGCAGTTCTTC. Its protein is CAISEQDYNEQFF. V is TRBV10-3 and J is TRBJ2-1; D is unresolved. V was shortened by 2 bases and J by 4 bases, with 6 bases between the two germline ends. This CDR3 has 13 residues. Germline loops: CDR1 ENHRY, CDR2 SYGVKD.

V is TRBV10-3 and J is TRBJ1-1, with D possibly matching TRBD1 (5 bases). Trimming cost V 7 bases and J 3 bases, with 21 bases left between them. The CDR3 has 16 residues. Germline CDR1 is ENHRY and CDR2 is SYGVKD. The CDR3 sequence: CAINSRASLGDTEAFF. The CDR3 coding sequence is TGTGCCATCAACAGCCGGGCCTCCCTAGGGGACACTGAAGCTTTCTTT.

The CDR3 region is CASSDPGRANEKLFF. In nucleotides, the CDR3 is TGTGCCAGCAGTGATCCAGGCAGGGCTAATGAAAAACTGTTTTTT. V gene TRBV25-1 combines with J gene TRBJ1-4; the D gene is possibly TRBD1 (5 bases). The CDR3 totals 15 residues. Per the germline V gene, CDR1 is MGHDK and CDR2 is SYGVNS. Between the trimmed V and J ends, which lost 3 bases and 3 bases, there was a span of 11 bases.

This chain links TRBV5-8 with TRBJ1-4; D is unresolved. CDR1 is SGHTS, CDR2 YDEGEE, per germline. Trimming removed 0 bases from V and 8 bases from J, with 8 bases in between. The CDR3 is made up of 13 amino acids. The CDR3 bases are TGTGCCAGCAGCTTGGGCCAGGCGGAAAAACTGTTTTTT. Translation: CASSLGQAEKLFF.

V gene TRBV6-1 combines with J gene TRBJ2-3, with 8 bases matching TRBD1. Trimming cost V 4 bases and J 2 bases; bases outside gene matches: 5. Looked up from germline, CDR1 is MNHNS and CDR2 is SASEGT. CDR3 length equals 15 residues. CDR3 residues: CASSGRGRSTDTQYF. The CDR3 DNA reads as TGTGCCAGCAGTGGCAGGGGGCGATCCACAGATACGCAGTATTTT.

CDR3 bases: TGCAGTGCTGGACAGTTAGGCATTCAGTACTTC. It encodes CSAGQLGIQYF. The genes are TRBV20-1 and TRBJ2-4; a possible D gene is TRBD1 (6 bases). The CDR3 consists of 11 residues. Germline values: CDR1 DFQATT, CDR2 SNEGSKA (reference sequence). Trimming cost V 5 bases and J 9 bases, with 11 bases left between them.

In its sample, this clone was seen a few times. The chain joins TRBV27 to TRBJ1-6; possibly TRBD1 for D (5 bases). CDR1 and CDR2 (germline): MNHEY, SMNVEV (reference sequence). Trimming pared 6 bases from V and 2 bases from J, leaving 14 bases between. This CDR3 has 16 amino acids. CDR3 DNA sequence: TGTGCCAGCAGGGGATTCGGGGGACCCTATAATTCACCCCTCCACTTT. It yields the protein CASRGFGGPYNSPLHF.

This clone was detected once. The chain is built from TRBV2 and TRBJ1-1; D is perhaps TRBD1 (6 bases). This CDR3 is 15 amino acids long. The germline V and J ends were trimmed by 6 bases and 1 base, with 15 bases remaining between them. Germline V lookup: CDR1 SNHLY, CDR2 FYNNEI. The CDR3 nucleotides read TGTGCCAGCAGCGAATTACCGGGACAGAACACTGAAGCTTTCTTT. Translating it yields CASSELPGQNTEAFF.

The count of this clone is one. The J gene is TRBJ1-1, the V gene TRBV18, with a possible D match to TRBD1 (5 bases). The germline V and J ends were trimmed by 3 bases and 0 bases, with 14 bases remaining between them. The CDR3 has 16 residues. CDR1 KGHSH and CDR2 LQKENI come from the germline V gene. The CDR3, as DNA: TGTGCCAGCTCACCCATGTTGACAGCACTGAACACTGAAGCTTTCTTT. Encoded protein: CASSPMLTALNTEAFF.

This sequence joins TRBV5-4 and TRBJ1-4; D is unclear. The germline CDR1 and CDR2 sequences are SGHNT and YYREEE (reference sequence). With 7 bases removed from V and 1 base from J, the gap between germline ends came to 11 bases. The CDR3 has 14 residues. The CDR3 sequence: CASGDVGTNEKLFF. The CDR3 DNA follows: TGTGCCAGCGGAGATGTTGGAACTAATGAAAAACTGTTTTTT.

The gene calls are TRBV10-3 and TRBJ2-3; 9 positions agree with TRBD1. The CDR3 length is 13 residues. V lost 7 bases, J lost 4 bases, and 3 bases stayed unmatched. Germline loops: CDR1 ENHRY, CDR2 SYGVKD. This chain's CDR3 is CAIMDRGSDTQYF. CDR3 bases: TGTGCCATCATGGACAGGGGATCAGATACGCAGTATTTT.

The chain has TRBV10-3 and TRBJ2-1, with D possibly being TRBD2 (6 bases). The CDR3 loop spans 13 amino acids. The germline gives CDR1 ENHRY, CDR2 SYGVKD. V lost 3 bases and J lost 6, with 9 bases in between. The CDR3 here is CAISERGLNEQFF. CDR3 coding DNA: TGTGCCATCAGTGAAAGGGGACTCAATGAGCAGTTCTTC.

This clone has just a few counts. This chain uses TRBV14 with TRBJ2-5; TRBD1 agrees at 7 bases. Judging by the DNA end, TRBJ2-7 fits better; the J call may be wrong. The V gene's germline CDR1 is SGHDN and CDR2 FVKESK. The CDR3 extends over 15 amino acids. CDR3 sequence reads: CASSQGGRGYLEQYF. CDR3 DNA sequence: TGTGCCAGCAGCCAAGGGGGCAGGGGGTACCTCGAGCAGTACTTC.

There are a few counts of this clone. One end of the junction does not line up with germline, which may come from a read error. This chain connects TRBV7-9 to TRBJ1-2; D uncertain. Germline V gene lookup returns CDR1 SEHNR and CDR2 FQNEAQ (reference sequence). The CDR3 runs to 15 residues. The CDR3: CSSSPSGLKGDGYTF. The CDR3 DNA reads TGTTCCAGCAGCCCTAGCGGGTTGAAAGGAGATGGCTACACCTTC. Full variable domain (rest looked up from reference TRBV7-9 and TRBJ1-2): DTGVSQNPRHKITKRGQNVTFRCDPISEHNRLYWYRQTLGQGPEFLTYFQNEAQLEKSRLLSDRFSAERPKGSFSTLEIQRTEQGDSAMYLCSSSPSGLKGDGYTFGSGTRLTVV.

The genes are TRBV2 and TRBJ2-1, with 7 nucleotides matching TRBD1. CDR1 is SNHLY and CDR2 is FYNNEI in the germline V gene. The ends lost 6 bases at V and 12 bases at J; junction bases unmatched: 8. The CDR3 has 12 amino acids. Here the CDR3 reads CASRDRPTGQFF. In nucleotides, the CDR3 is TGTGCCAGCAGGGACAGGCCCACGGGGCAGTTCTTC.